This T cell receptor beta chain is from a study of T cell responses to AZD1222 COVID-19 vaccine. CDR3 length equals 15 residues. CDR1 and CDR2 (germline): SGHVS, FQNEAQ. After removal of 1 base from V and 5 bases from J, the junction contained 4 bases not matched to a gene. The table came from immunoSEQ multiplex PCR; TCRdb's copy has only in-frame clones and leaves some out. The data show 150,000 to 200,000 clones, approximately 94% seen once. This chain links TRBV7-8 with TRBJ2-5, with TRBD1 matching 10 bases. Sequencing used peripheral blood, obtained 28 days after the second AZD1222 dose. The receptor's source is an adult who received the AZD1222 COVID-19 vaccine. The CDR3 coding sequence is TGTGCCAGCAGCTTAGTGGGACAGGGGTGGGAGACCCAGTACTTC. This gives the protein CASSLVGQGWETQYF.